One sample yielded the 5 T cell receptor beta chains listed below, sequenced in a study of blood T cell repertoires in COVID-19. Clones were sequenced by immunoSEQ multiplex PCR, and TCRdb holds only the in-frame ones, with some missing. This table has approximately 120,000 clones, 88% appearing once. Sequenced input: peripheral blood. All receptors come from a man aged 50 to 60 with acute or convalescent COVID-19.

The chain has TRBV24-1 and TRBJ2-1; 10 bases agree with TRBD2. J gave up 9 bases and V 4 bases, and 11 bases lay outside the gene matches. The CDR3 is 16 amino acids. Germline loops: CDR1 KGHDR, CDR2 SFDVKD. This chain's CDR3 is CATSDRELAGRGEQFF. CDR3 in DNA: TGTGCCACCAGTGACCGGGAACTAGCGGGGAGGGGTGAGCAGTTCTTC.

The chain is built from TRBV29-1 and TRBJ1-1; TRBD1 might be the D (5 bases). Germline V gene sequence: CDR1 SQVTM, CDR2 ANQGSEA. The CDR3 has 13 amino acids. The V end was cut by 7 bases, the J end by 2 bases, with 14 bases between. The CDR3 protein is CSAGQGSNTEAFF. CDR3 sequence (DNA): TGCAGCGCTGGGCAGGGAAGTAACACTGAAGCTTTCTTT.

The rearrangement joins TRBV30 to TRBJ2-1; TRBD2 matches at 8 bases. V trimming: 0 bases; J trimming: 2 bases; junction bases outside the gene matches: 6. Per germline, CDR1 GTSNPN and CDR2 SVGIG (reference sequence). This CDR3 is built from 16 residues. The CDR3: CAWSVPLADTYNEQFF. The CDR3 nucleotides read TGTGCCTGGAGTGTCCCACTAGCGGACACCTACAATGAGCAGTTCTTC.

J is TRBJ2-3 and V is TRBV3-1 (or the pseudogene TRBV3-2); 10 nucleotides line up with TRBD2. Germline-derived CDR1 and CDR2 are LGHDT and YNNKEL (reference sequence). V gave up 6 bases and J gave up 3 bases; unmatched junction bases: 3. CDR3 length: 14 amino acids. CDR3: CASSLTSGTDTQYF. The DNA for the CDR3 is TGTGCCAGCAGTCTGACTAGCGGGACAGATACGCAGTATTTT.

J is TRBJ2-7 and V is TRBV7-9; 11 nucleotides match TRBD2. The CDR3 sequence is 15 residues long. J was trimmed by 7 bases and V by 1 base; bases with no gene match: 6. Per the germline V gene, CDR1 is SEHNR and CDR2 is FQNEAQ (reference sequence). CDR3 residues: CASSLGIAGGGEQYF. The CDR3 bases are TGTGCCAGCAGCTTAGGAATAGCGGGAGGGGGTGAGCAGTACTTC.